The T cell receptor beta chain described here comes from a study of cytomegalovirus exposure and HLA in healthy donors. Across the study: The Caucasian-associated ancestry cluster held around 76% of under 450 genotyped donors.

The study's findings and limits: There were a few CMV-associated chains whose specificity for CMV antigens was confirmed in vitro.

The ends were cut back, 1 base at V and 0 bases at J, with 13 bases in the middle. The CDR3 length is 16 residues. The germline gives CDR1 SGHDN, CDR2 FVKESK. Details on this clone: Its target is unknown.

Primers included in the PCR were 60 Vbeta and 13 Jbeta primers. The authors' processing: Later, 75 million to 100 million unique TCR beta chains were counted in an analysis, and roughly 11 million of them were shared. Repertoires were generated with immunoSEQ multiplex PCR, while TCRdb's copy carries only in-frame clones and drops some. The V and J calls and clone size were taken over from that table, and D and trimming were inferred from the DNA. The table shows 130,000 to 150,000 clones, with approximately 80% occurring only once. Despite likely unrecorded immune exposures, the donors were nominally healthy at the time of sampling.

Input material: PBMCs. The source is a young man in good health and CMV-seronegative. V usage is TRBV14 and J usage is TRBJ2-7, with D uncertain. CDR3 DNA: TGTGCCAGCAGCCAAGGCCCGATCGAGAGCTCCTACGAGCAGTACTTC. Amino acid sequence: CASSQGPIESSYEQYF.